This entry lists 20 T cell receptor beta chains sequenced from one sample in a study of regulatory T cells in long-lasting Graves disease. Sample time point: newly diagnosed GD, antithyroid drugs for less than 3 months. RNA from PBMCs was the source of the TCR library. CDR3-region Arm-PCR and iRepertoire HTBI primers produced the TCR beta libraries. Via MiXCR, TCRdb re-called the multiplex PCR reads, giving one row per CDR3 protein. Of 450,000 to 500,000 distinct CDR3 sequences listed, about 17% are singletons. The sample was also linked to a second study, of T cells in Graves' hyperthyroidism and ophthalmopathy.

The specimen comprised peripheral blood mononuclear cells (PBMCs), sampled at new diagnosis, from a patient treated with antithyroid drugs. These receptors came from a man aged 40-49 years with Graves disease.

The chain carries TRBV2 and TRBJ2-1, with D uncertain. Per the germline V gene, CDR1 is SNHLY and CDR2 is FYNNEI. This CDR3 has 14 amino acids. The germline V and J ends were trimmed by 9 bases and 2 bases, with 14 bases remaining between them. CDR3 coding DNA: TGTGCCAGTTCTCGTCGACAAACCTACAATGAGCAGTTCTTC. Translating gives CASSRRQTYNEQFF.

Comments on this clonotype: A far larger clone is only one base removed, so a read error is likely. The V gene is TRBV11-2, the J gene TRBJ2-2; D call uncertain. The CDR3 runs 14 residues. Deletions cut 2 bases from V and 5 bases from J, with 9 bases between. Germline lookup yields CDR1 SGHAT and CDR2 FQNNGV. The CDR3 nucleotides are TGTGCCAGCAGCTTAAACCACGGAACCGGGGAGCTGTTTTTT. As protein: CASSLNHGTGELFF. The full variable domain, rest sourced from reference TRBV11-2 and TRBJ2-2, is EAGVAQSPRYKIIEKRQSVAFWCNPISGHATLYWYQQILGQGPKLLIQFQNNGVVDDSQLPKDRFSAERLKGVDSTLKIQPAKLEDSAVYLCASSLNHGTGELFFGEGSRLTVL.

This rearrangement joins TRBV14 to TRBJ2-3, with 7 nucleotides matching TRBD1. This CDR3 comprises 15 residues. From germline, CDR1 is SGHDN and CDR2 FVKESK. With 6 bases clipped from V and 2 bases from J, the junction kept 8 bases outside the gene matches. CDR3 sequence (DNA): TGTGCCAGCAGTCCGGGACAGTCGATCACAGATACGCAGTATTTT. Amino acid sequence: CASSPGQSITDTQYF.

This chain joins TRBV7-6 and TRBJ2-1; TRBD2 aligns across 13 bases. The CDR3 totals 17 residues. V lost 5 bases, J lost 5 bases, and 9 bases stayed unmatched. Germline CDR1 reads SGHVS; CDR2 reads FNYEAQ. Written as DNA, the CDR3 is TGTGCCAGCAGCCCCGGGACTAGCGGGATTGTTAACAATGAGCAGTTCTTC. Protein product: CASSPGTSGIVNNEQFF.

In its sample, this clonotype was seen many times. The chain employs TRBV18 and TRBJ1-1, with 9 bases matching TRBD1. With V trimmed by 6 bases and J by 2 bases, 10 bases remained unmatched. Germline-derived CDR1 and CDR2 are KGHSH and LQKENI. The CDR3 spans 16 residues. CDR3: CASSLGQGSTNTEAFF. CDR3 sequence (DNA): TGTGCCAGCTCCCTAGGACAGGGGTCGACAAACACTGAAGCTTTCTTT. The full variable domain, in which reference TRBV18 and TRBJ1-1 provide the parts outside the CDR3, is NAGVMQNPRHLVRRRGQEARLRCSPMKGHSHVYWYRQLPEEGLKFMVYLQKENIIDESGMPKERFSAEFPKEGPSILRIQQVVRGDSAAYFCASSLGQGSTNTEAFFGQGTRLTVV.

This clonotype showed up many times. The chain links TRBV28 to TRBJ1-5, with D possibly being TRBD1 (5 bases). The germline V gene has CDR1 MDHEN and CDR2 SYDVKM. V dropped 10 bases and J dropped 9 bases, with 16 bases sitting between them. The CDR3 has 12 residues. The DNA for the CDR3 is TGTGCCACGAGGCAGGGAAGACTGCCCCAGCATTTT. It translates to CATRQGRLPQHF.

This clonotype was recorded at least ten times. The gene calls are TRBV7-8 and TRBJ1-1; D not resolved. The CDR3 length is 13 residues. Looked up from germline, CDR1 is SGHVS and CDR2 is FQNEAQ. V lost 4 bases to trimming and J lost 0 bases, with 6 bases between them. The CDR3 loop reads CASSSKLNTEAFF. The CDR3, as DNA: TGTGCCAGCAGCTCGAAATTGAACACTGAAGCTTTCTTT.

This clonotype was found a few times. The rearrangement joins TRBV6-2 or TRBV6-3 to TRBJ2-3; 9 positions match TRBD2. This CDR3 region has 15 residues. The germline gives CDR1 MNHEY, CDR2 SVGEGT. The V segment lost 10 bases and the J segment 2 bases; nucleotides outside the gene matches: 10. CDR3: CATARGGGYTDTQYF. The CDR3 DNA sequence: TGTGCCACCGCGCGGGGGGGCGGCTACACAGATACGCAGTATTTT.

In this sample, this clonotype turned up a few times. The chain is built from TRBV6-2 or TRBV6-3 and TRBJ1-1; D is ambiguous. CDR1 and CDR2 (germline): MNHEY, SVGEGT. V was shortened by 2 bases and J by 2 bases, with 6 bases between the two germline ends. The CDR3 extends over 13 amino acids. The CDR3 spells CASSYEVNTEAFF. The CDR3 bases are TGTGCCAGCAGTTACGAAGTAAACACTGAAGCTTTCTTT.

This clonotype was found many times. The chain carries TRBV2 and TRBJ2-5, with 10 nucleotides matching TRBD2. Germline V gene lookup returns CDR1 SNHLY and CDR2 FYNNEI. V lost 6 bases and J lost 5; bases outside the gene matches: 9. The CDR3 totals 15 residues. The CDR3 DNA reads TGTGCCAGCAGAGCTACTAGCGGGATGGGTGAGACCCAGTACTTC. Translation gives CASRATSGMGETQYF.

J is TRBJ2-7 and V is TRBV20-1; 12 bases map to TRBD2. Losses at the gene ends were 3 bases for V and 0 bases for J; bases not matched to a gene: 15. The CDR3 has 19 residues. CDR1 is DFQATT, CDR2 SNEGSKA, per germline (reference sequence). This CDR3 reads CSARGTGTSGSLSSYEQYF. Here the CDR3 DNA reads TGCAGTGCTAGGGGCACCGGGACTAGCGGGTCTCTCAGCTCCTACGAGCAGTACTTC.

This clonotype was observed at least ten times. The genes are TRBV6-2 or TRBV6-3 and TRBJ1-5, with TRBD1 identical over 7 bases. Germline CDR1 reads MNHEY; CDR2 reads SVGEGT. CDR3 length: 16 amino acids. Trimming at V came to 5 bases and at J to 3 bases, leaving 10 bases not matched to a gene. As DNA, the CDR3 is TGTGCCAGCAGTGGGAGACAGGGCCTACTCAATCAGCCCCAGCATTTT. Translated: CASSGRQGLLNQPQHF.

This clonotype was seen ten or more times. This CDR3 is CASSLRGGGPMREQYF. In DNA form, the CDR3 reads TGTGCCAGCAGTTTACGCGGTGGCGGACCTATGCGGGAGCAGTACTTC. V is TRBV28 and J is TRBJ2-7; the D is unclear. CDR3 length: 16 residues. Trimming removed 2 bases at V and 7 bases at J, with 21 bases between. CDR1 and CDR2 from the germline V gene are MDHEN and SYDVKM.

This chain links TRBV3-1 with TRBJ2-5; TRBD2 matches 8 bases. This CDR3 spans 16 amino acids. CDR1 is LGHDT and CDR2 is YNNKEL in the germline V gene (reference sequence). V lost 4 bases to trimming and J lost 3 bases; unmatched junction nucleotides: 10. The CDR3 nucleotides are TGTGCCAGCAGCCCCAGCGGGCGGGAGGACGAAGAGACCCAGTACTTC. Amino acids: CASSPSGREDEETQYF.

The rearrangement links TRBV20-1 to TRBJ2-6; TRBD2 aligns across 7 bases. CDR1 DFQATT and CDR2 SNEGSKA come from the germline V gene (reference sequence). After removal of 6 bases from V and 2 bases from J, the junction contained 1 base not matched to a gene. The CDR3 is 13 residues long. CDR3: CSAGRTGANVLTF. The DNA of the CDR3 is TGCAGTGCCGGGAGGACTGGGGCCAACGTCCTGACTTTC.

There are many counts of this clonotype. The chain uses TRBV2 and TRBJ2-7; TRBD2 aligns across 16 bases. Unmatched junction bases numbered 11, after V lost 10 bases and J lost 2 bases. The CDR3 runs 17 residues. The germline gives CDR1 SNHLY, CDR2 FYNNEI. CDR3 in DNA: TGTGCCATAGCACCCTCGGGACTAGCGGGAGGGCCCTACGAGCAGTACTTC. This translates into CAIAPSGLAGGPYEQYF.

The table lists this clonotype with many counts. The chain joins TRBV12-3 or TRBV12-4 to TRBJ2-3, with TRBD1 matching over 7 bases. J was trimmed by 6 bases and V by 3 bases; bases with no gene match: 9. The CDR3 has 15 residues. The DNA of the CDR3 is TGTGCCAGCAGTTTTCCGGGACAGTTTGGGGATACGCAGTATTTT. This gives the protein CASSFPGQFGDTQYF.

This clonotype was seen at least ten times. The V call is TRBV28, the J call TRBJ2-1; no clear D. Germline CDR1 reads MDHEN; CDR2 reads SYDVKM. V lost 3 bases and J 0 bases, leaving 9 bases between the germline ends. The CDR3 is 15 amino acids. The CDR3 spells CASSFRFTSYNEQFF. DNA of the CDR3: TGTGCCAGCAGTTTTCGGTTTACCTCCTACAATGAGCAGTTCTTC.

Only a few counts were recorded for this clonotype. A read error may be the cause here, since a much bigger clone is one base away. The chain combines TRBV28 with TRBJ1-1; D gene ambiguous. The germline V and J ends were trimmed by 3 bases and 0 bases, with 8 bases remaining between them. The germline V gene encodes CDR1 MDHEN and CDR2 SYDVKM. The CDR3 is 14 amino acids. The CDR3 DNA reads TGTGCCAGCAGTTTTTGGAAAATGAACACTGAAGCTTTCTTT. Its protein product is CASSFWKMNTEAFF. The variable domain in full, completed from reference TRBV28 and TRBJ1-1, reads DVKVTQSSRYLVKRTGEKVFLECVQDMDHENMFWYRQDPGLGLRLIYFSYDVKMKEKGDIPEGYSVSREKKERFSLILESASTNQTSMYLCASSFWKMNTEAFFGQGTRLTVV.

This clonotype was seen repeatedly, ten times or more. The V call is TRBV29-1, the J call TRBJ2-3; TRBD1 is a possible D gene (6 bases). In germline, CDR1 is SQVTM, CDR2 ANQGSEA. This CDR3 region has 12 residues. V was pared by 3 bases and J by 4 bases, with 8 bases between. CDR3 in DNA: TGCAGCGTTGACTGGGGGCCAGATACGCAGTATTTT. Translation gives CSVDWGPDTQYF.